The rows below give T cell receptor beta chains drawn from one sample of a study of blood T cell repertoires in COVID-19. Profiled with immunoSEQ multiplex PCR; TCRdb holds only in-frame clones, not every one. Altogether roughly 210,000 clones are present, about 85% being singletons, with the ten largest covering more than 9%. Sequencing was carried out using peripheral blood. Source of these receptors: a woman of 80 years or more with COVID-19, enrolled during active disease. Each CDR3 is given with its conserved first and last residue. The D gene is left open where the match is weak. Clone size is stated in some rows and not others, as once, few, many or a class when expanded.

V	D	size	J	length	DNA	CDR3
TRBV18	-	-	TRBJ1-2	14	TGTGCCAGCTCGCCTCAGGGGTACGAGTCCGGCTACACCTTC	CASSPQGYESGYTF
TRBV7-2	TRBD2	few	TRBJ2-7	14	TGTGCCAGCAGCTTTCTAGCGGGGGCGTACGAGCAGTACTTC	CASSFLAGAYEQYF
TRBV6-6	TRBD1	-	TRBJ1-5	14	TGTGCCACCACATCACAGGGGGCTTTGCAGCCCCAGCATTTT	CATTSQGALQPQHF
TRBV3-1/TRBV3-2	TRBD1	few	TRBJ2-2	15	TGTGCCAGCAGCCAGGGGACAGTGATCACCGGGGAGCTGTTTTTT	CASSQGTVITGELFF
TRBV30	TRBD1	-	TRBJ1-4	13	TGTGCCTGGAGTCCAGGGGGGACTGAAAAACTGTTTTTT	CAWSPGGTEKLFF
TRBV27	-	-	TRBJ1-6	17	TGTGCCAGCAGTCCACTCCTCCTCGGCTCCTATAATTCACCCCTCCACTTT	CASSPLLLGSYNSPLHF
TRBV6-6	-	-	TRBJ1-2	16	TGTGCCAGCAGTTACTCCCCCAAAGAGGGAAACTATGGCTACACCTTC	CASSYSPKEGNYGYTF
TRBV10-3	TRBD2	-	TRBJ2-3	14	TGTGCCATCAGAGCGGGGGCCAGCACAGATACGCAGTATTTT	CAIRAGASTDTQYF
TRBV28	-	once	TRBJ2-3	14	TGTGCCAGCAGTTTGTTAGCTGGGACAGATACGCAGTATTTT	CASSLLAGTDTQYF
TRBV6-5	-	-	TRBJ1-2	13	TGTGCCAGCAGTTACGACGGGTTCTATGGCTACACCTTC	CASSYDGFYGYTF
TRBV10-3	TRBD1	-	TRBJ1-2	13	TGTGCCATCAGCGATGGACAGGGGGTTGGCTACACCTTC	CAISDGQGVGYTF
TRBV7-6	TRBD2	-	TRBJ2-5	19	TGTGCCAGCAGCCCTGGACTAGCGGGGGGCGTCGGGTACCAAGAGACCCAGTACTTC	CASSPGLAGGVGYQETQYF
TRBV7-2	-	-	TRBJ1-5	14	TGTGCCAGCAGCTTACTGGGAGGGAATCAGCCCCAGCATTTT	CASSLLGGNQPQHF
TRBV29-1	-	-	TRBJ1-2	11	TGCAGCGTTCCGGGGGGAAATGGCTACACCTTC	CSVPGGNGYTF
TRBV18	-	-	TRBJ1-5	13	TGTGCCAGCTCACCGGGGAAGGGGCAGCCCCAGCATTTT	CASSPGKGQPQHF
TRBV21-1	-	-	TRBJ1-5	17	TGTGCCAGCAGCCTTGACAGGGGGAGACTCAGCAATCAGCCCCAGCATTTT	CASSLDRGRLSNQPQHF
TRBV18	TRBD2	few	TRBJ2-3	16	TGTGCCAGCTCACCCCCTAGCGGGGGGGCAAGAGATACGCAGTATTTT	CASSPPSGGARDTQYF
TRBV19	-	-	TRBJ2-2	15	TGTGCCAGTAGTATAGAGCGTAGGGGCACCGGGGAGCTGTTTTTT	CASSIERRGTGELFF
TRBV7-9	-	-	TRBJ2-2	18	TGTGCCAGCAGCGGGGGATTGACCGGGACATATTACACCGGGGAGCTGTTTTTT	CASSGGLTGTYYTGELFF
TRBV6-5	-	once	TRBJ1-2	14	TGTGCCAGCAACCCAGACACCATGAACTATGGCTACACCTTC	CASNPDTMNYGYTF
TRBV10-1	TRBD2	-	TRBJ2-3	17	TGCGCCAGCAGTGAGTCGACTAGCGGGGGGTACACAGATACGCAGTATTTT	CASSESTSGGYTDTQYF
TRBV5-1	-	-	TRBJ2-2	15	TGCGCCAGCCTTTCGACAGGATCGACCACCGGGGAGCTGTTTTTT	CASLSTGSTTGELFF
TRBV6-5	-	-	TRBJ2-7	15	TGTGCCAGCAGTTACTCGACAGCTTTCTCCTACGAGCAGTACTTC	CASSYSTAFSYEQYF
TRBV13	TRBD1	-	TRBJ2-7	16	TGTGCCAGCAGCTTAGTGGGGACAGGTGGTACCTACGAGCAGTACTTC	CASSLVGTGGTYEQYF
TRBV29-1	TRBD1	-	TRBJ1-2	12	TGCAGCGCCGGGACAGGGATTGGGGGCTACACCTTC	CSAGTGIGGYTF
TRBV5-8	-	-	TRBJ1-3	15	TGTGCCAGCAGCTTGGTATCTACCTCTGGAAACACCATATATTTT	CASSLVSTSGNTIYF
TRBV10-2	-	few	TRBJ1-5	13	TGCGCCAGCAGGGGGCAGGGTGATCAGCCCCAGCATTTT	CASRGQGDQPQHF
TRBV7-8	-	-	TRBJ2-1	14	TGTGCCAGCAGCCCCGGGAGATGGCGGAATGAGCAGTTCTTC	CASSPGRWRNEQFF
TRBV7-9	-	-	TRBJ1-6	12	TGTGCCAGCAGCTTAGCGACAGGCAGACTCCACTTT	CASSLATGRLHF
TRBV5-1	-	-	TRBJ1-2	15	TGCGCCAGCAGCTTGTCGACAGGTCCCAACTATGGCTACACCTTC	CASSLSTGPNYGYTF
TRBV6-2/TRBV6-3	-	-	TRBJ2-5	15	TGTGCCAGCAGTGATCCGGGTCCCAGCGGCGAGACCCAGTACTTC	CASSDPGPSGETQYF
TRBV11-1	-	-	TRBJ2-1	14	TGTGCCAGCAGCTTTCGACTAGCCTACAATGAGCAGTTCTTC	CASSFRLAYNEQFF
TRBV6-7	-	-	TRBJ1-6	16	TGTGCCAGCAGCAGACAGGCGAGCTCCTATAATTCACCCCTCCACTTT	CASSRQASSYNSPLHF
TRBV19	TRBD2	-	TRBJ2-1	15	TGTGCCAGTACCTTAGCGGGGGCAAATCAGAATGAGCAGTTCTTC	CASTLAGANQNEQFF
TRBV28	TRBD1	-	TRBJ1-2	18	TGTGCCAGCAGTTCCGCCGGGACAGTTTCGACGGCTAACTATGGCTACACCTTC	CASSSAGTVSTANYGYTF
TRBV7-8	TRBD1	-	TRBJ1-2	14	TGTGCCAGCAGCTTAATGGGACAGCTCTATGGCTACACCTTC	CASSLMGQLYGYTF
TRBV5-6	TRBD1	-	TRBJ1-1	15	TGTGCCAGCAGCTTGCGGGACAGGGGGAACACTGAAGCTTTCTTT	CASSLRDRGNTEAFF
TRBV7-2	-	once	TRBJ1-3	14	TGTGCCAGCAGCTTAAATCAGGGTGGAAACACCATATATTTT	CASSLNQGGNTIYF
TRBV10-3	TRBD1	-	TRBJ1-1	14	TGTGCCATCAGTGATAAGGGGGCGGACACTGAAGCTTTCTTT	CAISDKGADTEAFF
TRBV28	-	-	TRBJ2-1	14	TGTGCCAGCAGTCGTCTCGACAAACACAATGAGCAGTTCTTC	CASSRLDKHNEQFF
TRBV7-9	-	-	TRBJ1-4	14	TGTGCCAGCAGCTCCTTTTCAACTAATGAAAAACTGTTTTTT	CASSSFSTNEKLFF
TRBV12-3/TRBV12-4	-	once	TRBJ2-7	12	TGTGCCAGCAGTTTACGGGCCTACGAGCAGTACTTC	CASSLRAYEQYF
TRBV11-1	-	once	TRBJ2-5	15	TGTGCCAGCAGCCCTCTAAGCGGGCCGCAAGAGACCCAGTACTTC	CASSPLSGPQETQYF
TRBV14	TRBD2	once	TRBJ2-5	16	TGTGCCAGCAGCCGGAGGGCTAGCGGGGGGACAGAGACCCAGTACTTC	CASSRRASGGTETQYF
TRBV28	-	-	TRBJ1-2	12	TGTGCCTGGAGGGGAGGTGAGGGGGGCTACACCTTC	CAWRGGEGGYTF
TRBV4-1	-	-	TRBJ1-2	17	TGCGCCAGCAGCCAAGATCATGATGCACGGCAGGGCTATGGCTACACCTTC	CASSQDHDARQGYGYTF
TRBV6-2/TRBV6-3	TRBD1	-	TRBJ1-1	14	TGTGCCAGCAGTTACCAGACAGGGGGCCTTGAAGCTTTCTTT	CASSYQTGGLEAFF
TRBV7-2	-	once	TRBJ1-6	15	TGTGCCAGCAGCTCGGGATCCCGGGGTGGTTCACCCCTCCACTTT	CASSSGSRGGSPLHF
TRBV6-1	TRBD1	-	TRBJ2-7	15	TGTGCCAGCAGTGACCTCGGACAGGGGAACTACGAGCAGTACTTC	CASSDLGQGNYEQYF
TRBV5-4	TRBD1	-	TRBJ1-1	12	TGTGCCAGCAGCGGACAGGCGCCTGAAGCTTTCTTT	CASSGQAPEAFF
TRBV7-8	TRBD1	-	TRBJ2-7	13	TGTGCCAGCAGTTACGACAGGGCGGGCGAGCAGTACTTC	CASSYDRAGEQYF
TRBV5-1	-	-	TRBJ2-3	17	TGCGCCAGCAGCTTGGGACTGCCCAGCCCTAGCACAGATACGCAGTATTTT	CASSLGLPSPSTDTQYF
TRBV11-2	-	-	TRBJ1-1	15	TGTGCCAGCAGCTTAGGGGCCGGGATCGGAACTGAAGCTTTCTTT	CASSLGAGIGTEAFF
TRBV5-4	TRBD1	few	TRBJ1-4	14	TGTGCCAGCAGCCCTGGAGGGGGCGGGGAAAAACTGTTTTTT	CASSPGGGGEKLFF
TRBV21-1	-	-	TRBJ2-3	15	TGTGCCAGCAGCAAAGGACTACAACGTACAGATACGCAGTATTTT	CASSKGLQRTDTQYF
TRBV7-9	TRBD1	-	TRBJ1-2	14	TGTGCCAGCAGTCTACGGGACAGGGACTATGGCTACACCTTC	CASSLRDRDYGYTF
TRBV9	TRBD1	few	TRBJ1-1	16	TGTGCCAGCAGCGTCGGACAGGGGGCCTTGAACACTGAAGCTTTCTTT	CASSVGQGALNTEAFF